Each of the 18 T cell receptor beta chains below was sequenced from the same sample in a study of blood T cell repertoires in COVID-19. The data were produced by immunoSEQ multiplex PCR, yet TCRdb's version contains in-frame clones alone and is incomplete. Here the sample spans more than 35,000 clones, 85% being singletons. The sample comprised peripheral blood. The receptors come from a human donor in a cohort sampled during active COVID-19.

The chain couples TRBV11-3 to TRBJ2-3; 7 nucleotides line up with TRBD2. With V trimmed by 4 bases and J by 0 bases, 4 bases remained unmatched. Germline V gene sequence: CDR1 SGHNT, CDR2 YENEEA. CDR3 length: 15 residues. The CDR3 is CASSSRGTSTDTQYF. CDR3 coding DNA: TGTGCCAGCAGCTCGCGGGGGACTAGCACAGATACGCAGTATTTT.

The CDR3 nucleotides read TGTGCCACGCAGGGGGCAGAGACCCAGTACTTC. It codes for CATQGAETQYF. The rearrangement joins TRBV12-3 or TRBV12-4 to TRBJ2-5, with 8 bases aligning to TRBD1. This CDR3 spans 11 amino acids. V shed 10 bases and J 4 bases; nucleotides not matched to a gene: 2.

The chain joins TRBV28 to TRBJ2-1, with a weak D call TRBD2 (5 bases). The CDR3 runs 13 residues. Trimming took off 3 bases at V and 4 bases at J, with 7 bases between the two ends. Germline lookup yields CDR1 MDHEN and CDR2 SYDVKM. CDR3 loop: CASSFAGYNEQFF. CDR3 DNA: TGTGCCAGCAGTTTTGCGGGTTACAATGAGCAGTTCTTC.

This clone has a handful of counts. This rearrangement joins TRBV15 to TRBJ1-6; no reliable D call. CDR1 and CDR2 from the germline V gene are LNHNV and YYDKDF (reference sequence). CDR3 length: 14 residues. Trimming pared 10 bases from V and 1 base from J, leaving 11 bases between. CDR3 nucleotides: TGTGCCATTGGGCGAGCTTCCTATAATTCACCCCTCCACTTT. Its protein is CAIGRASYNSPLHF.

The chain combines TRBV19 with TRBJ1-2; D gene uncertain. The CDR3 is 13 amino acids. Germline lookup yields CDR1 LNHDA and CDR2 SQIVND (reference sequence). V was shortened by 5 bases and J by 8 bases, with 15 bases between the two germline ends. In DNA form, the CDR3 reads TGTGCCAGTAGTGGGGAGGCCTTCGGAGGCTACACCTTC. This encodes CASSGEAFGGYTF. The whole variable domain, remainder taken from reference TRBV19 and TRBJ1-2, is DGGITQSPKYLFRKEGQNVTLSCEQNLNHDAMYWYRQDPGQGLRLIYYSQIVNDFQKGDIAEGYSVSREKKESFPLTVTSAQKNPTAFYLCASSGEAFGGYTFGSGTRLTVV.

This chain links TRBV2 with TRBJ1-1; D gene ambiguous. Trimming removed 3 bases at V and 1 base at J, with 9 bases between. This CDR3 is 14 amino acids long. Germline CDR1 is SNHLY and CDR2 is FYNNEI. Here the CDR3 DNA reads TGTGCCAGCAGTGAGATGGCCCCGAACACTGAAGCTTTCTTT. Residues: CASSEMAPNTEAFF.

This chain joins TRBV3-1 (or the pseudogene TRBV3-2) and TRBJ1-4; weak D call: TRBD1 (6 bases). This CDR3 has 16 amino acids. The V gene's germline CDR1 is LGHDT and CDR2 YNNKEL (reference sequence). The germline V and J ends were trimmed by 2 bases and 1 base, with 11 bases remaining between them. CDR3 residues: CASSQSRGRTNEKLFF. CDR3 nucleotide sequence: TGTGCCAGCAGCCAAAGCAGGGGACGAACTAATGAAAAACTGTTTTTT.

The chain has TRBV9 and TRBJ2-5; possible D gene TRBD1, 5 bases. The CDR3 runs 13 residues. Trimming took 4 bases from V and 5 from J, leaving 12 bases between them. Germline assignment: CDR1 SGDLS and CDR2 YYNGEE. This CDR3 is CASSLTGPETQYF. The DNA of the CDR3 is TGTGCCAGCAGCTTAACAGGCCCCGAGACCCAGTACTTC.

The V gene is TRBV2, the J gene TRBJ1-6; unclear D gene. V lost 6 bases to trimming and J lost 5 bases, with 11 bases between them. CDR3 length: 14 amino acids. The germline CDR1 and CDR2 sequences are SNHLY and FYNNEI. CDR3 in amino acids: CASRTWQDNSPLHF. The CDR3 region has the DNA TGTGCCAGCAGAACCTGGCAGGATAATTCACCCCTCCACTTT.

The rearrangement uses TRBV6-5 and TRBJ1-1; weak D call: TRBD1 (5 bases). Trimming left V 6 bases short and J 1 base short, with 12 bases between. The germline CDR1 and CDR2 sequences are MNHEY and SVGAGI. This CDR3 comprises 14 residues. The CDR3 here is CASRGGTANTEAFF. The CDR3 region has the DNA TGTGCCAGCAGGGGGGGGACCGCGAACACTGAAGCTTTCTTT.

The rearrangement uses TRBV19 and TRBJ1-2; no reliable D call. CDR1 and CDR2 (germline): LNHDA, SQIVND (reference sequence). The V end lost 4 bases, the J end lost 2 bases, and 11 bases lay between the germline ends. There are 14 residues in the CDR3. The CDR3 loop reads CASSRQAGNYGYTF. The CDR3 DNA reads TGTGCCAGTAGTAGACAAGCGGGCAACTATGGCTACACCTTC.

The chain combines TRBV5-1 with TRBJ2-7, with 9 bases lining up with TRBD1. Germline CDR1 and CDR2: SGHRS and YFSETQ. Trimming took 4 bases from V and 6 from J; bases not matched to a gene: 8. CDR3 length: 14 residues. The CDR3 sequence: CASSQRDRVPEQYF. The CDR3 DNA reads TGCGCCAGCAGCCAACGGGACAGGGTCCCCGAGCAGTACTTC.

This rearrangement joins TRBV28 to TRBJ1-5; D call uncertain. This CDR3 has 15 residues. Trimming took 7 bases from V and 0 from J, leaving 13 bases between them. Germline assignment: CDR1 MDHEN and CDR2 SYDVKM. The CDR3 DNA reads as TGTGCCAGCACCCTAGGAGGGATTAGCAATCAGCCCCAGCATTTT. The encoded protein is CASTLGGISNQPQHF. Supplemented by reference TRBV28 and TRBJ1-5, the full variable domain reads DVKVTQSSRYLVKRTGEKVFLECVQDMDHENMFWYRQDPGLGLRLIYFSYDVKMKEKGDIPEGYSVSREKKERFSLILESASTNQTSMYLCASTLGGISNQPQHFGDGTRLSIL.

The chain employs TRBV2 and TRBJ2-1; D may be TRBD1 (5 bases). Germline CDR1 SNHLY, CDR2 FYNNEI. Trimming pared 4 bases from V and 8 bases from J, leaving 15 bases between. The CDR3 extends over 14 amino acids. This CDR3 reads CASSVRRMTDEQFF. DNA for the CDR3: TGTGCCAGCAGTGTTCGCCGTATGACAGATGAGCAGTTCTTC.

The CDR3 DNA is TGTGCCAGCAGCGATGACAGGGGGAACTTCTATGGCTACACCTTC. This sequence encodes CASSDDRGNFYGYTF. The chain couples TRBV9 to TRBJ1-2, with 9 positions matching TRBD1. V trimming: 3 bases; J trimming: 4 bases; junction bases outside the gene matches: 7. CDR3 length: 15 amino acids. The germline gives CDR1 SGDLS, CDR2 YYNGEE.

The chain is built from TRBV2 and TRBJ1-2; D possibly corresponds to TRBD1 (5 bases). Germline V gives CDR1 SNHLY, CDR2 FYNNEI. The length of the CDR3 is 12 residues. V was pared by 3 bases and J by 8 bases, with 10 bases between. CDR3 bases: TGTGCCAGCAGTGAGCCGGGACTGGGCTACACCTTC. Protein: CASSEPGLGYTF. The full variable domain, with the rest looked up from reference TRBV2 and TRBJ1-2, is EPEVTQTPSHQVTQMGQEVILRCVPISNHLYFYWYRQILGQKVEFLVSFYNNEISEKSEIFDDQFSVERPDGSNFTLKIRSTKLEDSAMYFCASSEPGLGYTFGSGTRLTVV.

CDR3 amino acids: CASIRPGTAGEQYF. CDR3 bases: TGTGCCAGCATCAGGCCAGGGACAGCAGGAGAGCAGTACTTC. The chain is built from TRBV6-5 and TRBJ2-7; the match to TRBD1 covers 7 bases. The junction had 13 bases not matched to a gene; V was cut back by 7 bases and J by 7 bases. CDR1 is MNHEY and CDR2 is SVGAGI in the germline V gene. The CDR3 runs 14 residues.

The chain joins TRBV12-3 or TRBV12-4 to TRBJ2-7; D might be TRBD2 (5 bases). This CDR3 is 13 amino acids long. Trimming pared 4 bases from V and 6 bases from J, leaving 13 bases between. CDR3 amino acids: CASSSGGGREQYF. The CDR3 DNA sequence: TGTGCCAGCAGTTCAGGAGGAGGCCGCGAGCAGTACTTC.